These 8 T cell receptor beta chains came from one sample sequenced in a study of regulatory T cells in long-lasting Graves disease. Combining iRepertoire HTBI primers with Arm-PCR of CDR3 regions, the authors built TCR beta libraries. TCRdb re-analysed the multiplex PCR reads in MiXCR, keeping a single row per CDR3 protein. The repertoire has 500,000 to 800,000 distinct CDR3 sequences, about 32% of them found once; the top ten carry 40% to 50%. Specified time point: persistent/refractory GD, antithyroid drugs over 5 years with positive TRAb. RNA extracted from PBMCs served as the sequencing template. The specimen was peripheral blood mononuclear cells (PBMCs), collected when the disease was refractory, from a patient treated with antithyroid drugs. The receptors derive from a female donor with Graves disease.

The table lists this clonotype with many counts. The chain couples TRBV20-1 to TRBJ1-1; TRBD1 might be the D (6 bases). Trimming shortened V by 1 base and J by 5 bases, and 20 bases separated the two germline ends. The germline CDR1 and CDR2 sequences are DFQATT and SNEGSKA (reference sequence). The CDR3 spans 16 residues. The chain's CDR3 is CSARGGGRGAWTEAFF. The CDR3 DNA reads TGCAGTGCTAGAGGAGGGGGTAGGGGTGCGTGGACTGAAGCTTTCTTT.

The V gene is TRBV5-4, the J gene TRBJ2-2; 7 nucleotides match TRBD1. Trimming took 2 bases from V and 5 from J; bases not matched to a gene: 12. Looked up from germline, CDR1 is SGHNT and CDR2 is YYREEE (reference sequence). This CDR3 is built from 17 residues. The CDR3 spells CASSFPSNRGGTGELFF. The CDR3 DNA is TGTGCCAGCAGCTTTCCATCAAACAGGGGTGGGACCGGGGAGCTGTTTTTT.

The J gene is TRBJ1-1, the V gene TRBV6-2 or TRBV6-3; possibly TRBD1 for D (6 bases). The CDR3 is 19 amino acids. V lost 6 bases to trimming and J lost 1 base, with 27 bases between them. CDR1 is MNHEY and CDR2 is SVGEGT in the germline V gene. This chain's CDR3 is CASSPFGVTNRERNTEAFF. DNA of the CDR3: TGTGCCAGCAGCCCTTTTGGGGTAACCAACAGGGAGAGGAACACTGAAGCTTTCTTT.

This clonotype showed up just a few times. The chain recombines TRBV2 with TRBJ1-2, with D hard to call. The germline CDR1 and CDR2 sequences are SNHLY and FYNNEI. This CDR3 is built from 15 residues. The V end was cut by 2 bases, the J end by 1 base, with 11 bases between. The CDR3 DNA reads as TGTGCCAGCAGTGAATGGGCAGTTATTAACTATGGCTACACCTTC. It specifies CASSEWAVINYGYTF.

Only one count was recorded for this clonotype. The gene calls are TRBV6-2 or TRBV6-3 and TRBJ1-6, with D possibly matching TRBD1 (5 bases). The germline V gene encodes CDR1 MNHEY and CDR2 SVGEGT. CDR3 length equals 17 residues. The V end lost 6 bases, the J end lost 0 bases, and 15 bases lay between the germline ends. The CDR3 bases are TGTGCCAGCAGCTTCATTGGGGGGGGCTCCTATAATTCACCCCTCCACTTT. Its protein product is CASSFIGGGSYNSPLHF.

The chain uses TRBV5-4 and TRBJ2-1, with 13 bases fitting TRBD2. With V trimmed by 0 bases and J by 4 bases, 4 bases remained unmatched. The CDR3 is 17 amino acids. The germline gives CDR1 SGHNT, CDR2 YYREEE (reference sequence). Here the CDR3 reads CASSLAGLAGKYNEQFF. CDR3 coding DNA: TGTGCCAGCAGCTTGGCGGGACTAGCGGGAAAGTACAATGAGCAGTTCTTC.

In its sample, this clonotype was seen a few times. The chain recombines TRBV12-3 or TRBV12-4 with TRBJ1-1; TRBD1 agrees at 7 bases. V dropped 5 bases and J dropped 1; count of bases not matched to a gene: 10. The CDR3 extends over 16 amino acids. CDR3 loop: CASSQFYRDRNTEAFF. CDR3 sequence (DNA): TGTGCCAGCAGTCAATTTTATAGGGACAGGAACACTGAAGCTTTCTTT.

This clonotype was observed a handful of times. The chain is built from TRBV28 and TRBJ1-2, with D tentatively TRBD1 (6 bases). CDR1 MDHEN and CDR2 SYDVKM come from the germline V gene. Trimming stripped 3 bases from V and 0 bases from J, with 11 bases between. The CDR3 consists of 15 residues. The CDR3 protein is CASSLRRGPNYGYTF. Written as DNA, the CDR3 is TGTGCCAGCAGTTTGAGACGGGGGCCTAACTATGGCTACACCTTC.